Listed here are 18 T cell receptor beta chains from one sample, sequenced in a study of T-cell memory formation after mild COVID-19. TCRdb re-derived calls from the 5' RACE reads in MiXCR, one entry per CDR3 protein. The sample shows 250,000 to 400,000 distinct CDR3 sequences, more than 13% of them seen only once. Material: PBMCs or a T cell subset sorted from them (not recorded which). Every receptor here comes from a man aged 18 to 35 who had mild COVID-19 (a few samples of this study predate the infection). Cell type and time point are not known.

This clonotype was detected a few times. The V call is TRBV20-1, the J call TRBJ2-5; a possible D gene is TRBD1 (6 bases). CDR3 size: 12 residues. Germline V gene sequence: CDR1 DFQATT, CDR2 SNEGSKA (reference sequence). The ends were cut back, 3 bases at V and 5 bases at J, with 10 bases in the middle. CDR3 sequence (DNA): TGCAGTGCTAGCCCCACAGGGGAGACCCAGTACTTC. This encodes CSASPTGETQYF.

This clonotype was detected a few times. The chain uses TRBV20-1 and TRBJ2-2; 8 nucleotides line up with TRBD1. This CDR3 is built from 14 residues. From germline, CDR1 is DFQATT and CDR2 SNEGSKA (reference sequence). With V trimmed by 3 bases and J by 8 bases, 8 bases remained unmatched. The DNA for the CDR3 is TGCAGTGCTAGTTCAGGGGGCCTTTCAGGGGAGCTGTTTTTT. The encoded protein is CSASSGGLSGELFF.

This sequence joins TRBV4-1 and TRBJ2-7; 7 nucleotides line up with TRBD1. This CDR3 region has 14 residues. Germline V gives CDR1 MGHRA, CDR2 YSYEKL. V was pared by 4 bases and J by 5 bases, with 8 bases of the junction left unmatched. For the CDR3, the DNA is TGCGCCAGCAGCCTCACCCTCGGGACAGACGAGCAGTACTTC. This encodes CASSLTLGTDEQYF.

The V call is TRBV30, the J call TRBJ2-5; 7 bases agree with TRBD1. Germline values: CDR1 GTSNPN, CDR2 SVGIG (reference sequence). The CDR3 is made up of 16 amino acids. With V trimmed by 4 bases and J by 0 bases, 11 bases remained unmatched. The CDR3 region has the DNA TGTGCCTGGACTGAAACAGACAGGGAATACCAAGAGACCCAGTACTTC. It specifies CAWTETDREYQETQYF.

The rearrangement links TRBV24-1 to TRBJ2-3; 8 nucleotides agree with TRBD2. The germline V gene encodes CDR1 KGHDR and CDR2 SFDVKD. The CDR3 runs to 15 residues. The J segment lost 1 base and the V segment lost 7 bases, leaving 6 bases of the junction unmatched. The CDR3 is CATRNGGAGTDTQYF. CDR3 DNA: TGTGCCACCAGAAACGGGGGGGCCGGCACAGATACGCAGTATTTT.

This clonotype was counted at least ten times. The V gene is TRBV3-1, the J gene TRBJ2-5; D gene ambiguous. Trimming removed 4 bases at V and 5 bases at J, with 17 bases between. The CDR3 covers 15 residues. Germline V lookup: CDR1 LGHDT, CDR2 YNNKEL (reference sequence). Here the CDR3 DNA reads TGTGCCAGCAGCCCCGAAACAAAAGTTCGGGAGACCCAGTACTTC. Amino acids: CASSPETKVRETQYF.

This clonotype showed up just a few times. The V gene is TRBV20-1, the J gene TRBJ2-7; TRBD1 agrees at 7 bases. Trimming took 3 bases from V and 5 from J; bases not matched to a gene: 4. CDR3 length: 12 residues. Germline V CDR1 and CDR2: DFQATT, SNEGSKA (reference sequence). Here the CDR3 DNA reads TGCAGTGCTAGGACAGGGTCCCACGAGCAGTACGTC. This sequence encodes CSARTGSHEQYV.

This clonotype was detected a few times. The chain employs TRBV7-2 and TRBJ2-3; D is unclear. The germline V and J ends were trimmed by 4 bases and 8 bases, with 13 bases remaining between them. This CDR3 is 13 amino acids long. Germline lookup yields CDR1 SGHTA and CDR2 FQGNSA. DNA of the CDR3: TGTGCCAGCAGCTACGGCAGTTCGGGTACGCAGTATTTT. It yields the protein CASSYGSSGTQYF.

This clonotype was seen repeatedly, ten times or more. The J gene is TRBJ2-3, the V gene TRBV20-1, with 8 positions matching TRBD1. This CDR3 is 16 amino acids long. V lost 7 bases to trimming and J lost 1 base; unmatched junction nucleotides: 13. Per germline, CDR1 DFQATT and CDR2 SNEGSKA (reference sequence). The CDR3 reads CSVPTGAARGTDTQYF. In DNA form, the CDR3 reads TGCAGTGTTCCGACAGGGGCCGCAAGGGGCACAGATACGCAGTATTTT.

The chain uses TRBV7-9 and TRBJ2-1, with 8 bases identical to TRBD2. V shed 3 bases, J shed 5 bases, and the junction held 6 bases outside the gene matches. CDR1 and CDR2 from the germline V gene are SEHNR and FQNEAQ (reference sequence). This CDR3 has 15 residues. In nucleotides, the CDR3 is TGTGCCAGCAGCTTGGGACTAGGATTAAACAATGAGCAGTTCTTC. Its protein product is CASSLGLGLNNEQFF.

This clonotype was recorded many times. The chain recombines TRBV12-3 or TRBV12-4 with TRBJ2-2; D call uncertain. V gave up 6 bases and J gave up 3 bases, with 11 bases separating them. The length of the CDR3 is 14 residues. CDR3 DNA sequence: TGTGCCAGCAGAAGATACCCCGACACCGGGGAGCTGTTTTTT. Encoded protein: CASRRYPDTGELFF.

This clonotype was seen only a few times. The genes are TRBV7-2 and TRBJ1-2; TRBD1 aligns across 7 bases. The germline V gene has CDR1 SGHTA and CDR2 FQGNSA. V was clipped by 3 bases and J by 5 bases; unmatched bases: 24. CDR3 length equals 20 residues. In DNA form, the CDR3 reads TGTGCCAGCAGCTTTGGGCGACAGGGAATTCCGTCCCCGGAGGCTTATGGCTACACCTTC. Translating gives CASSFGRQGIPSPEAYGYTF.

This sequence joins TRBV6-6 and TRBJ1-1; a weak D match, TRBD1 (5 bases). The CDR3 length is 12 residues. CDR1 MNHNY and CDR2 SVGAGI come from the germline V gene (reference sequence). The V end was cut by 8 bases, the J end by 1 base, with 8 bases between. CDR3 sequence (DNA): TGTGCCAGCGGAGGGGCGAACACTGAAGCTTTCTTT. It encodes CASGGANTEAFF.

V usage is TRBV7-2 and J usage is TRBJ2-1; the match to TRBD2 covers 9 bases. The trim removed 1 base at V and 9 bases at J, leaving 7 bases unmatched. The CDR3 has 15 residues. Germline-derived CDR1 and CDR2 are SGHTA and FQGNSA. The CDR3 region has the DNA TGTGCCAGCAGCTTAGGCATTAGCGGGGGCGGTGAGCAGTTCTTC. This translates into CASSLGISGGGEQFF.

The J gene is TRBJ2-3, the V gene TRBV7-9; 15 bases are shared with TRBD2. V was pared by 5 bases and J by 0 bases, with 6 bases of the junction left unmatched. Per germline, CDR1 SEHNR and CDR2 FQNEAQ (reference sequence). The CDR3 totals 18 residues. Here the CDR3 DNA reads TGTGCCAGCAGCCGGGGACTAGCGGGGGGCCTAAGCACAGATACGCAGTATTTT. This translates into CASSRGLAGGLSTDTQYF.

This rearrangement joins TRBV12-3 or TRBV12-4 to TRBJ2-4; D not certain. Trimming removed 4 bases at V and 0 bases at J, with 4 bases between. The CDR3 has 13 residues. The DNA for the CDR3 is TGTGCCAGCAGTTCCCTAGCCAAAAACATTCAGTACTTC. Protein: CASSSLAKNIQYF.

The chain recombines TRBV5-1 with TRBJ2-3; D is unclear. The germline V gene encodes CDR1 SGHRS and CDR2 YFSETQ. Trimming removed 2 bases at V and 4 bases at J, with 11 bases between. CDR3 length equals 14 residues. The chain's CDR3 is CASSLEQTADTQYF. The CDR3, as DNA: TGCGCCAGCAGCTTAGAGCAGACGGCAGATACGCAGTATTTT.

With regard to this clonotype: A read error may account for a junction end that differs from germline. The gene calls are TRBV5-5 and TRBJ1-5; D gene ambiguous. The CDR3 runs to 13 residues. Germline CDR1 is SGHKS and CDR2 is YYEKEE (reference sequence). Here the CDR3 reads CASSYTDNQLQHF. DNA of the CDR3: TGTGCCAGCAGCTACACGGATAATCAGCTCCAGCATTTT.